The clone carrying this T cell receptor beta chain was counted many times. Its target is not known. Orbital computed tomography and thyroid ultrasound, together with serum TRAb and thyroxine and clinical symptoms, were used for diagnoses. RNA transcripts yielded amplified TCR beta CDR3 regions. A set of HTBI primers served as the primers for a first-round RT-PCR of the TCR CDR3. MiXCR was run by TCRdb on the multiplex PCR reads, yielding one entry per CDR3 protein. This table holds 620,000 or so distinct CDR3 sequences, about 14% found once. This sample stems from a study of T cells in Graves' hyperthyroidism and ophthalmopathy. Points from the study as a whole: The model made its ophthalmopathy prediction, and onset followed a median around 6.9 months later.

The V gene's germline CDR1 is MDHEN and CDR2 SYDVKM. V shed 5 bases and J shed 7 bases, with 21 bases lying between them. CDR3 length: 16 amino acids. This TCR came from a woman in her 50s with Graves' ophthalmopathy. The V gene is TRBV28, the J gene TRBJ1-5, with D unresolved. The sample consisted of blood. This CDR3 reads CASSLIHSSSGQPQHF. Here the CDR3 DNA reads TGTGCCAGCAGTCTTATTCACAGCTCCAGTGGACAGCCCCAGCATTTT.